The 12 T cell receptor beta chains listed next were all sequenced from one sample in a study of blood T cell repertoires in COVID-19 (dated by TCRdb to 2020 to 2021). Receptor amplification or capture employed the immunoSEQ multiplex PCR assay. TCRdb mirrors the immuneACCESS table, restricted to in-frame sequences. Some clones are absent from its copies; in checked studies, under half trace to an unresolved V gene, and the reason for the others is unknown. This sample has a few hundred thousand clones in its table, and over 75% of those were observed once. Roughly an eighth of the sample is taken by the ten largest. Material: peripheral blood. These receptors all stem from a woman in her sixties or seventies with acute or convalescent COVID-19.

V is TRBV11-3 and J is TRBJ2-3; D is uncertain. Germline lookup yields CDR1 SGHNT and CDR2 YENEEA. V lost 6 bases, J lost 6 bases, and 10 bases lay in between. The CDR3 is made up of 12 amino acids. The CDR3 nucleotides read TGTGCCAGCAGTTCCGACGGGGATACGCAGTATTTT. Translated: CASSSDGDTQYF.

This chain links TRBV2 with TRBJ2-3; 7 positions agree with TRBD2. Germline CDR1 and CDR2: SNHLY and FYNNEI. CDR3 length equals 15 residues. V dropped 5 bases and J dropped 0; count of bases not matched to a gene: 5. CDR3 protein: CASSSQAGSTDTQYF. DNA of the CDR3: TGTGCCAGCAGTAGCCAAGCGGGAAGCACAGATACGCAGTATTTT.

This chain links TRBV27 with TRBJ1-2, with D perhaps matching TRBD1 (6 bases). CDR1 and CDR2 (germline): MNHEY, SMNVEV (reference sequence). Trimming left V 6 bases short and J 2 bases short, with 16 bases between. The CDR3 has 15 residues. The DNA for the CDR3 is TGTGCCAGCAGACGACTACAGGGCCCCAACTATGGCTACACCTTC. Amino acids: CASRRLQGPNYGYTF.

This clone was seen just once. The chain couples TRBV6-2 or TRBV6-3 to TRBJ2-1; TRBD2 agrees at 7 bases. The CDR3 contains 17 residues. Germline V gives CDR1 MNHEY, CDR2 SVGEGT. V dropped 0 bases and J dropped 3; count of bases not matched to a gene: 8. DNA of the CDR3: TGTGCCAGCAGTTACTCGAAGGCTAGCGGTGACTACAATGAGCAGTTCTTC. Translating it yields CASSYSKASGDYNEQFF.

The chain couples TRBV14 to TRBJ2-2; D is uncertain. V was trimmed by 1 base and J by 6 bases, leaving 6 bases between them. Germline assignment: CDR1 SGHDN and CDR2 FVKESK. The CDR3 runs 13 residues. DNA for the CDR3: TGTGCCAGCAGCCAAGTCATTTCCGGGGAGCTGTTTTTT. Its translation is CASSQVISGELFF.

V usage is TRBV7-9 and J usage is TRBJ2-2, with D possibly being TRBD2 (6 bases). Germline V lookup: CDR1 SEHNR, CDR2 FQNEAQ (reference sequence). CDR3 length: 17 amino acids. The V and J ends lost 5 bases and 6 bases respectively, with 22 bases between them. The CDR3 bases are TGTGCCAGCAGCCCCGCCCCAGGGAGGTATAAGGCCGGGGAGCTGTTTTTT. It specifies CASSPAPGRYKAGELFF.

The chain combines TRBV6-1 with TRBJ1-4, with D uncertain. CDR1 is MNHNS and CDR2 is SASEGT in the germline V gene. Trimming left V 2 bases short and J 0 bases short, with 19 bases between. The CDR3 is 19 amino acids. The CDR3: CASSETWVFAGTTNEKLFF. The DNA for the CDR3 is TGTGCCAGCAGTGAAACCTGGGTGTTTGCGGGTACAACTAATGAAAAACTGTTTTTT.

The genes are TRBV11-2 and TRBJ1-2, with TRBD1 matching over 9 bases. With 6 bases clipped from V and 8 bases from J, the junction kept 10 bases outside the gene matches. Germline V gives CDR1 SGHAT, CDR2 FQNNGV. This CDR3 contains 14 residues. The CDR3 DNA follows: TGTGCCAGCAGTCCCTCTAGGGGGACAGGGGGCTACACCTTC. The encoded protein is CASSPSRGTGGYTF.

The V call is TRBV10-3, the J call TRBJ2-3; 9 bases are a match to TRBD1. The V gene's germline CDR1 is ENHRY and CDR2 SYGVKD. V shed 1 base, J shed 5 bases, and the junction held 16 bases outside the gene matches. This CDR3 region has 19 residues. Here the CDR3 DNA reads TGTGCCATCAGTGAGTTTACCGGGACAGGGCTTACCCAGGAAGATACGCAGTATTTT. Translated, it gives CAISEFTGTGLTQEDTQYF.

This clone came up many times. This chain joins TRBV7-2 and TRBJ2-7, with 11 positions matching TRBD2. The junction had 7 bases not matched to a gene; V was cut back by 0 bases and J by 0 bases. CDR3 size: 18 residues. Looked up from germline, CDR1 is SGHTA and CDR2 is FQGNSA. CDR3 in DNA: TGTGCCAGCAGCTTAGCAACCGGGACTAGCGGTTTCTCCTACGAGCAGTACTTC. Translation: CASSLATGTSGFSYEQYF.

The chain carries TRBV10-3 and TRBJ2-1; possible D gene TRBD2, 6 bases. There are 12 residues in the CDR3. Trimming removed 6 bases at V and 7 bases at J, with 10 bases between. Germline V gene sequence: CDR1 ENHRY, CDR2 SYGVKD. DNA for the CDR3: TGTGCCATCAGATGGAGGGCAAATGAGCAGTTCTTC. This sequence encodes CAIRWRANEQFF.

The chain recombines TRBV7-9 with TRBJ2-2; possibly TRBD1 for D (5 bases). The CDR3 spans 12 residues. V shed 6 bases and J shed 7 bases, with 9 bases lying between them. CDR1 is SEHNR, CDR2 FQNEAQ, per germline (reference sequence). The chain's CDR3 is CASSQGSGELFF. In DNA, the CDR3 is TGTGCCAGCAGTCAGGGCAGCGGGGAGCTGTTTTTT.